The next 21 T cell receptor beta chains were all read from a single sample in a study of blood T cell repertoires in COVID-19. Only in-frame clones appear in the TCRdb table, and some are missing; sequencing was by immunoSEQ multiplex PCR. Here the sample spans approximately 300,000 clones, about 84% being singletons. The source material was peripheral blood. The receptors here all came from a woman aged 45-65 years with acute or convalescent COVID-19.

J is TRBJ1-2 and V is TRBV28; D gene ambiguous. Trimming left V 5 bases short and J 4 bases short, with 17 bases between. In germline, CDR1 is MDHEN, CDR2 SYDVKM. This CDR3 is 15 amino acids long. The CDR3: CASSRWGEGGYGYTF. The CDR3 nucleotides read TGTGCCAGCAGTCGATGGGGAGAAGGCGGCTATGGCTACACCTTC.

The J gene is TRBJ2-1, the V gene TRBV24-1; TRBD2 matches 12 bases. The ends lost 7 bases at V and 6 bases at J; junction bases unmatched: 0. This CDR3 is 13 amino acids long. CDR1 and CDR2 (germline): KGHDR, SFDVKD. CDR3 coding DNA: TGTGCCACCAGGACTAGCGGGAGCAATGAGCAGTTCTTC. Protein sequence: CATRTSGSNEQFF.

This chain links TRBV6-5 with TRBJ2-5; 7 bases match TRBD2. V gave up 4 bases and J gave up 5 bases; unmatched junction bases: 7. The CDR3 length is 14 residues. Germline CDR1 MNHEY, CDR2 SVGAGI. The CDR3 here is CASSFRDGGETQYF. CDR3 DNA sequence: TGTGCCAGCAGTTTTCGGGACGGGGGGGAGACCCAGTACTTC.

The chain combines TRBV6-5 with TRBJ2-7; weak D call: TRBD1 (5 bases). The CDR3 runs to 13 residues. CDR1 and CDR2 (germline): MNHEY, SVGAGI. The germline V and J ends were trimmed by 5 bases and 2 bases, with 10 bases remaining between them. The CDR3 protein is CASSPDSTYEQYF. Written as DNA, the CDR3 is TGTGCCAGCAGTCCCGACAGCACCTACGAGCAGTACTTC.

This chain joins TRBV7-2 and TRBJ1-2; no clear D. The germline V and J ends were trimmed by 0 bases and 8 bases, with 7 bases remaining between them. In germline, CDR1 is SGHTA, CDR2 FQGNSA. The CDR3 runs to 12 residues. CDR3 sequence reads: CASSLAQRGYTF. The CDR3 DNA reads TGTGCCAGCAGCTTAGCCCAACGGGGCTACACCTTC.

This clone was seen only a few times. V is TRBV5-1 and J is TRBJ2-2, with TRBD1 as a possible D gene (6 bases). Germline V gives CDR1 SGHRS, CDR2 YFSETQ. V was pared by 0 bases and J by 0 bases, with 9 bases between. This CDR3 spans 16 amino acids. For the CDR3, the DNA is TGCGCCAGCAGCTTGGATGGGACAACGAACACCGGGGAGCTGTTTTTT. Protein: CASSLDGTTNTGELFF.

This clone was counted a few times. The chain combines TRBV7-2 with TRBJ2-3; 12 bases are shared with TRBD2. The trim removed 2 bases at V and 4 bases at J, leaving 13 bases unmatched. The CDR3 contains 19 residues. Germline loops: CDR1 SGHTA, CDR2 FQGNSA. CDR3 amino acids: CASSLFGLAGGARADTQYF. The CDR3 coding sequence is TGTGCCAGCAGCTTATTCGGGCTAGCGGGAGGGGCAAGGGCAGATACGCAGTATTTT. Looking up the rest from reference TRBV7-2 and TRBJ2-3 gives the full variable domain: GAGVSQSPSNKVTEKGKDVELRCDPISGHTALYWYRQSLGQGLEFLIYFQGNSAPDKSGLPSDRFSAERTGGSVSTLTIQRTQQEDSAVYLCASSLFGLAGGARADTQYFGPGTRLTVL.

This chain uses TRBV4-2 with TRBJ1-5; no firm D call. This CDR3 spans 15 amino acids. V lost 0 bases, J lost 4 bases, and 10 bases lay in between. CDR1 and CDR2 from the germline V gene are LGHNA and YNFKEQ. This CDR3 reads CASSQDPLGNQPQHF. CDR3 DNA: TGTGCCAGCAGCCAAGATCCACTCGGTAATCAGCCCCAGCATTTT.

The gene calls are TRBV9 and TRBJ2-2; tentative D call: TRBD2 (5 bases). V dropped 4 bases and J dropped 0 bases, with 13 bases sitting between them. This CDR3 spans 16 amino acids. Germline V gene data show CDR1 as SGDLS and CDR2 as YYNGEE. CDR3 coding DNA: TGTGCCAGCAGCACCCGGACTGTCGCGAACACCGGGGAGCTGTTTTTT. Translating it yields CASSTRTVANTGELFF.

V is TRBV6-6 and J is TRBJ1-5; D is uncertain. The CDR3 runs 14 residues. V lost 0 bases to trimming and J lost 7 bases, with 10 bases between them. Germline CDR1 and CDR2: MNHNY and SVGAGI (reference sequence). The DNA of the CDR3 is TGTGCCAGCAGTTACTCGGGAGACCCCCAGCCCCAGCATTTT. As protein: CASSYSGDPQPQHF.

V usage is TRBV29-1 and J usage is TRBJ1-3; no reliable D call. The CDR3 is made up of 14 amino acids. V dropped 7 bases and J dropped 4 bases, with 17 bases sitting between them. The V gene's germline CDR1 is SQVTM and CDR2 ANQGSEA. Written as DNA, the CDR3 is TGCAGCGGCGAATCGGGAATTGGAGGAAACACCATATATTTT. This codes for CSGESGIGGNTIYF.

The chain's CDR3 is CASSSIAGAYEQYF. The CDR3 DNA is TGTGCCAGCAGCTCGATAGCGGGAGCCTACGAGCAGTACTTC. J is TRBJ2-7 and V is TRBV7-9; 9 nucleotides match TRBD2. The germline gives CDR1 SEHNR, CDR2 FQNEAQ (reference sequence). The CDR3 is made up of 14 amino acids. J gave up 2 bases and V 4 bases, and 3 bases lay outside the gene matches.

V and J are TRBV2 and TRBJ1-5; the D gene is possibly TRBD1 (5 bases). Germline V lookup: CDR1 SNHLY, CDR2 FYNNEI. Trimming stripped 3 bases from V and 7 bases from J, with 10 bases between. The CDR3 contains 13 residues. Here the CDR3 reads CASSDGRGQPQHF. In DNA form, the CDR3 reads TGTGCCAGCAGTGACGGAAGGGGCCAGCCCCAGCATTTT.

Here the CDR3 DNA reads TGCGCCAGCAGCCAAGTCCTAGCGGCTAGCACAGATACGCAGTATTTT. Translating it yields CASSQVLAASTDTQYF. This chain connects TRBV4-3 to TRBJ2-3, with TRBD2 matching over 7 bases. The CDR3 is 16 amino acids. CDR1 is LGHNA and CDR2 is YSLEER in the germline V gene. V lost 1 base and J lost 0; bases outside the gene matches: 4.

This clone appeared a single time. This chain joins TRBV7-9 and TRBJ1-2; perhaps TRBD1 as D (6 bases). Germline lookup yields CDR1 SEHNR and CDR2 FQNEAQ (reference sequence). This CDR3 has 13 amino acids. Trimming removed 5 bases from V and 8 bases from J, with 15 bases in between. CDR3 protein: CASSETGNRGYTF. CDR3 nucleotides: TGTGCCAGCAGCGAGACAGGAAACAGGGGCTACACCTTC.

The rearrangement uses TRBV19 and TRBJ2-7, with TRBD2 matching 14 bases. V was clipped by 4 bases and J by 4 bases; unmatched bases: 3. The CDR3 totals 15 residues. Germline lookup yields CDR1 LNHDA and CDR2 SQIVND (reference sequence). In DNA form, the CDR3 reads TGTGCCAGTAGTACGGGACTAGCGGGAGTTTACGAGCAGTACTTC. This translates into CASSTGLAGVYEQYF.

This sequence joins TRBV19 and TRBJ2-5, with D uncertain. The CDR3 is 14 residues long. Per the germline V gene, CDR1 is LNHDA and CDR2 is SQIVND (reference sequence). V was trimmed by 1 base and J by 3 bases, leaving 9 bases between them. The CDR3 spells CASSIVRQEETQYF. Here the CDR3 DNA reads TGTGCCAGTAGTATAGTTCGTCAGGAAGAGACCCAGTACTTC.

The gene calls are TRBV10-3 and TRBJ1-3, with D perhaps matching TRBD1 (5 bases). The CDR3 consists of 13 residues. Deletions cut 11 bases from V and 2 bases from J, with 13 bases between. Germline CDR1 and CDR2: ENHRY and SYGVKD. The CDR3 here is CAAGGGPGNTIYF. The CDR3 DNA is TGTGCCGCCGGGGGGGGACCTGGAAACACCATATATTTT.

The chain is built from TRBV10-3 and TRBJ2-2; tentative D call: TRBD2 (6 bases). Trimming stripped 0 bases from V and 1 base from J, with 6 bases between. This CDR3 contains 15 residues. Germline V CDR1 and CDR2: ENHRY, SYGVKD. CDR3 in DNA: TGTGCCATCAGTGAGTCGGGGGGGAACACCGGGGAGCTGTTTTTT. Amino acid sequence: CAISESGGNTGELFF.

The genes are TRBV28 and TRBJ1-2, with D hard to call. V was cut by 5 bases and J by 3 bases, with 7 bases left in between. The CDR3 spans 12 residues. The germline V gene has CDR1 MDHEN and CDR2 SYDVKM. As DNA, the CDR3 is TGTGCCAGCAGTCGAGCGTACTATGGCTACACCTTC. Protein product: CASSRAYYGYTF.

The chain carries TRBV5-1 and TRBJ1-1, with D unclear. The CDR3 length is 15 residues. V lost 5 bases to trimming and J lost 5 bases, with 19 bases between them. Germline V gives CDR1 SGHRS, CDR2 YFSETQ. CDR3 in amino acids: CASRGLGRVRTEAFF. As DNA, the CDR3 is TGCGCCAGCAGAGGGTTGGGGAGAGTGCGAACTGAAGCTTTCTTT.